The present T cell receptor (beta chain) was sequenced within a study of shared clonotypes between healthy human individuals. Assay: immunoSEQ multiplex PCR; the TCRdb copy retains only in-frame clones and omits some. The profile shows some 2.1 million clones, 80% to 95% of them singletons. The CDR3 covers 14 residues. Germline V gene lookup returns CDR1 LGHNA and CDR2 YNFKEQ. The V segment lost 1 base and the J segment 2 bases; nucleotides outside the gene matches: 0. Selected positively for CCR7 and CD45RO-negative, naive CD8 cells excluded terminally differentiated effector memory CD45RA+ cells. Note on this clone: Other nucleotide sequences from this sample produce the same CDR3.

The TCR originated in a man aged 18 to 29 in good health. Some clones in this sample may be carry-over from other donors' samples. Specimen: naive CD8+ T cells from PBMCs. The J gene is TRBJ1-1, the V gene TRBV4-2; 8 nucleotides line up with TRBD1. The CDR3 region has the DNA TGTGCCAGCAGCCAAGCAGGGGGCAACACTGAAGCTTTCTTT. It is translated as CASSQAGGNTEAFF.